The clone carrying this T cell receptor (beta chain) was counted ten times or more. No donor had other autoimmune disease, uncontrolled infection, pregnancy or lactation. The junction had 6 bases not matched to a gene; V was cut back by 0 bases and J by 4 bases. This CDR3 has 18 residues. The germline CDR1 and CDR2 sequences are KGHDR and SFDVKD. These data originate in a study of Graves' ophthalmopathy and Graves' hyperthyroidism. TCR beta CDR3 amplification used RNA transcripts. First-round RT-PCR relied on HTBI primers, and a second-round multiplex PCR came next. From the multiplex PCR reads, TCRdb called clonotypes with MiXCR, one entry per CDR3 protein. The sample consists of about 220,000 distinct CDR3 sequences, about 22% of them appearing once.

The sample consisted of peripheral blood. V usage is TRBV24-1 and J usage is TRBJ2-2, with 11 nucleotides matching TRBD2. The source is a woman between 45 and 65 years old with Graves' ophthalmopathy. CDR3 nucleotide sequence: TGTGCCACCAGTGATTTGCCACTAGCGGGAGCGGTCACCGGGGAGCTGTTTTTT. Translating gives CATSDLPLAGAVTGELFF.